The 13 T cell receptor beta chains below all came from one sample that was sequenced in a study of beta chain features in type 1 diabetes. The study reverse transcribed the entire isolated RNA, so it sequenced expressed TCRB transcripts. Libraries were prepared by immunoSEQ multiplex PCR; TCRdb keeps only in-frame clonotypes and omits some of them. The table records 200,000 to 300,000 clones, roughly 21% of them present only once. The antigens these receptors bind are not known. Points from the study as a whole: Moderately but significantly shorter TCRB CDR3s were found in Type 1 diabetes patients in all four CD4+ subsets.

Sequencing used naive CD4+ T cells from blood. Receptors originate from a woman aged 40-49 years with type 1 diabetes.

This chain joins TRBV6-5 and TRBJ2-1, with 8 bases lining up with TRBD1. The CDR3 is made up of 15 amino acids. Per the germline V gene, CDR1 is MNHEY and CDR2 is SVGAGI. Germline trimming cut 2 bases from V and 2 bases from J; bases unmatched to any gene: 2. For the CDR3, the DNA is TGTGCCAGCAGTTACCGGGACAGGCCCTACAATGAGCAGTTCTTC. Its protein is CASSYRDRPYNEQFF.

This chain joins TRBV7-3 and TRBJ2-4, with D possibly being TRBD1 (6 bases). Germline CDR1 is SGHTA and CDR2 is FQGTGA. Deletions cut 1 base from V and 9 bases from J, with 10 bases between. There are 13 residues in the CDR3. The CDR3 coding sequence is TGTGCCAGCAGCTTAAACAGGGAGAGCATTCAGTACTTC. This sequence encodes CASSLNRESIQYF.

This clone was counted between two and nine times. The chain links TRBV7-2 to TRBJ2-7; D ambiguous. Trimming took 5 bases from V and 3 from J, leaving 5 bases between them. The CDR3 length is 11 residues. Germline V lookup: CDR1 SGHTA, CDR2 FQGNSA. The CDR3 bases are TGTGCCAGCAGCGCACACTACGAGCAGTACTTC. This gives the protein CASSAHYEQYF.

The chain employs TRBV16 and TRBJ1-1, with 8 positions matching TRBD1. The CDR3 covers 15 residues. Trimming cost V 2 bases and J 0 bases; bases outside gene matches: 2. Germline loops: CDR1 KGHSY, CDR2 FQNENV. The CDR3 sequence: CASSQTTGVNTEAFF. In DNA form, the CDR3 reads TGTGCCAGCAGCCAAACGACAGGGGTGAACACTGAAGCTTTCTTT.

This clone was observed a handful of times. The V call is TRBV28, the J call TRBJ2-6; 9 positions match TRBD2. With 6 bases clipped from V and 1 base from J, the junction kept 7 bases outside the gene matches. The length of the CDR3 is 17 residues. Germline CDR1 is MDHEN and CDR2 is SYDVKM. In DNA form, the CDR3 reads TGTGCCAGCAGCAAGGGAGCGGGAGGTTCTGGGGCCAACGTCCTGACTTTC. This codes for CASSKGAGGSGANVLTF.

This clone has a handful of counts. The gene calls are TRBV5-4 and TRBJ2-2, with 9 bases matching TRBD2. V dropped 4 bases and J dropped 6; count of bases not matched to a gene: 4. Looked up from germline, CDR1 is SGHNT and CDR2 is YYREEE (reference sequence). CDR3 length equals 14 residues. The chain's CDR3 is CASSVRLAAGELFF. The CDR3 region has the DNA TGTGCCAGCAGCGTCCGACTAGCGGCCGGGGAGCTGTTTTTT. Variable domain in full (rest from reference TRBV5-4 and TRBJ2-2): ETGVTQSPTHLIKTRGQQVTLRCSSQSGHNTVSWYQQALGQGPQFIFQYYREEENGRGNFPPRFSGLQFPNYSSELNVNALELDDSALYLCASSVRLAAGELFFGEGSRLTVL.

This clone came up a few times. The CDR3 is CASSVPREGSYNEQFF. Written as DNA, the CDR3 is TGTGCCAGCAGCGTTCCCCGGGAGGGCTCCTACAATGAGCAGTTCTTC. The rearrangement links TRBV9 to TRBJ2-1; 8 bases agree with TRBD2. The germline gives CDR1 SGDLS, CDR2 YYNGEE. Germline trimming cut 2 bases from V and 0 bases from J; bases unmatched to any gene: 4. CDR3 size: 16 residues. Together with reference TRBV9 and TRBJ2-1, the CDR3 gives the full variable domain: DSGVTQTPKHLITATGQRVTLRCSPRSGDLSVYWYQQSLDQGLQFLIQYYNGEERAKGNILERFSAQQFPDLHSELNLSSLELGDSALYFCASSVPREGSYNEQFFGPGTRLTVL.

This clone appeared a few times. V and J are TRBV7-9 and TRBJ2-1, with D tentatively TRBD2 (6 bases). V shed 6 bases and J shed 5 bases, with 20 bases lying between them. CDR3 length equals 16 residues. Germline V gene sequence: CDR1 SEHNR, CDR2 FQNEAQ (reference sequence). The CDR3 bases are TGTGCCAGCAGGCCCGTTGGAGGGCTTCTAAACAATGAGCAGTTCTTC. Translation gives CASRPVGGLLNNEQFF.

The gene calls are TRBV18 and TRBJ1-5; 7 bases are a match to TRBD1. CDR1 and CDR2 (germline): KGHSH, LQKENI. The V gene end was trimmed by 3 bases and the J gene end by 3 bases; junction bases not matched to a gene: 2. The length of the CDR3 is 14 residues. CDR3 amino acids: CASSPGQSNQPQHF. The CDR3, as DNA: TGTGCCAGCTCACCGGGACAGTCCAATCAGCCCCAGCATTTT.

This clone was found a few times. The gene calls are TRBV19 and TRBJ1-1; no reliable D call. Germline V gene data show CDR1 as LNHDA and CDR2 as SQIVND (reference sequence). The V end lost 6 bases, the J end lost 3 bases, and 8 bases lay between the germline ends. This CDR3 contains 12 residues. The CDR3 DNA follows: TGTGCCAGTAGCTCCCGTTACACTGAAGCTTTCTTT. The encoded protein is CASSSRYTEAFF. The full variable domain, rest sourced from reference TRBV19 and TRBJ1-1, is DGGITQSPKYLFRKEGQNVTLSCEQNLNHDAMYWYRQDPGQGLRLIYYSQIVNDFQKGDIAEGYSVSREKKESFPLTVTSAQKNPTAFYLCASSSRYTEAFFGQGTRLTVV.

The chain carries TRBV2 and TRBJ2-1, with D perhaps matching TRBD2 (5 bases). The V end was cut by 3 bases, the J end by 9 bases, with 12 bases between. This CDR3 comprises 13 residues. Germline values: CDR1 SNHLY, CDR2 FYNNEI. DNA for the CDR3: TGTGCCAGCAGTGATACCTTGGGGAGTGAGCAGTTCTTC. Its protein product is CASSDTLGSEQFF.

The genes are TRBV5-4 and TRBJ2-3; no reliable D call. V lost 0 bases to trimming and J lost 6 bases, with 8 bases between them. Germline values: CDR1 SGHNT, CDR2 YYREEE (reference sequence). CDR3 length: 13 residues. For the CDR3, the DNA is TGTGCCAGCAGCTTGGTCTCCTCGGATACGCAGTATTTT. Its protein is CASSLVSSDTQYF.

The J gene is TRBJ2-1, the V gene TRBV7-2; the match to TRBD1 covers 8 bases. CDR1 SGHTA and CDR2 FQGNSA come from the germline V gene. The CDR3 spans 17 residues. V was pared by 5 bases and J by 0 bases, with 9 bases of the junction left unmatched. Written as DNA, the CDR3 is TGTGCCAGCAGCATCACTTTCGGGACAGGCTCCTACAATGAGCAGTTCTTC. It codes for CASSITFGTGSYNEQFF.